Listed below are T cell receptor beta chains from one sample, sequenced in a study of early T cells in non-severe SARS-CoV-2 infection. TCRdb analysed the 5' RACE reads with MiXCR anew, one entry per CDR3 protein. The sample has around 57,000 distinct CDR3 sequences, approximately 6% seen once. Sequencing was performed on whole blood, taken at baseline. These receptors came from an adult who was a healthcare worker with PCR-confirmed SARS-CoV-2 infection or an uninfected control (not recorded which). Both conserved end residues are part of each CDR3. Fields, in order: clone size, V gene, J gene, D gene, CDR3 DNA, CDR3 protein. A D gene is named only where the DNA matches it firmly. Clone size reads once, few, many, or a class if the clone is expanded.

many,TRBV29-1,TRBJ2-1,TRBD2,TGCAGCGTTGAGGTGATAACTAGCGGTCAAACCTACAATGAGCAGTTCTTC,CSVEVITSGQTYNEQFF
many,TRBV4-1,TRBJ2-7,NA,TGCGCCAGCAGCCATAAGACGGGTTACGAGCAGTACTTC,CASSHKTGYEQYF
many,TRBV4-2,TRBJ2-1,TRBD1,TGTGCCAGCAGCCAATCGCAGGGGGCTAGTGAGCAGTTCTTC,CASSQSQGASEQFF
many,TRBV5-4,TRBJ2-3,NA,TGTGCCAGCGGCGCTGGAAACCTTGGATATACGCAGTATTTT,CASGAGNLGYTQYF
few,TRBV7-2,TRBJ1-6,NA,TGTGCCAGCAGCCCGGGGGAGGGAAGGTCACCCCTCCACTTT,CASSPGEGRSPLHF
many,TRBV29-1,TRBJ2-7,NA,TGCAGCGTCAGTGTTAAGGGGCTATACGAGCAGTACTTC,CSVSVKGLYEQYF
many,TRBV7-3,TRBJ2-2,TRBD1,TGTGCCAGCAGCGAACAGGGGTCAAACACCGGGGAGCTGTTTTTT,CASSEQGSNTGELFF
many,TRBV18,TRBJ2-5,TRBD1,TGTGCCAGCTCACTGGGGACAGGGGAAGAGACCCAGTACTTC,CASSLGTGEETQYF
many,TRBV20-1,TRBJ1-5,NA,TGCAGTGCTAGAGATAATGTATTAGGACCGCTGCCCCAGCATTTT,CSARDNVLGPLPQHF
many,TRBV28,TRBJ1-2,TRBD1,TGTGCCAGCAGTTTAGGCAGGGGGAACGGCTACACCTTC,CASSLGRGNGYTF
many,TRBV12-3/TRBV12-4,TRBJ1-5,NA,TGTGCCAGCAGCATCAGTACAGGGCTCAATCAGCCCCAGCATTTT,CASSISTGLNQPQHF
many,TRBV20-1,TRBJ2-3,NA,TGCAGTGCCCAAGACAGACTCACAGATACGCAGTATTTT,CSAQDRLTDTQYF
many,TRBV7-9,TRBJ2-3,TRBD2,TGTGCCAGCAGCTTGGTACGAACGGGAGGAGCAGATACGCAGTATTTT,CASSLVRTGGADTQYF
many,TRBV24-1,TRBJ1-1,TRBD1,TGTGCCACCAATGCCGGACAGGGTGCTGAAGCTTTCTTT,CATNAGQGAEAFF